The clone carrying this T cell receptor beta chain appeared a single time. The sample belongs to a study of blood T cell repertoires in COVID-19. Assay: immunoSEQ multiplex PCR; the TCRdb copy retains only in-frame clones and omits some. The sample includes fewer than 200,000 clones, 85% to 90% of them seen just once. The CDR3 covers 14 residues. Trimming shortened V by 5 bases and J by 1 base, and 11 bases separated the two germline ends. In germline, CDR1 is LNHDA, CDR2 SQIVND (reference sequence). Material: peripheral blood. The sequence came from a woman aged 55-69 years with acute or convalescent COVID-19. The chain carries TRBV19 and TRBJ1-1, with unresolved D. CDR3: CASSVPGRNTEAFF. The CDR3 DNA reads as TGTGCCAGTAGTGTCCCAGGTAGGAACACTGAAGCTTTCTTT.